A single sample gave rise to the 9 T cell receptor beta chains below, sequenced in a study of T cell responses to AZD1222 COVID-19 vaccine (dated by TCRdb to the early 2020s). The receptor library was made with the immunoSEQ multiplex PCR assay. TCRdb limited this immuneACCESS table to in-frame rearrangements with V and J called. A share of clones is missing; checked studies link under half to unresolved V genes, and the rest is unexplained. Within this sample are 150,000 to 200,000 clones, with 92% of them counted one time only. The ten largest clones take up about 1% of the sample. The sample's time point label, in plain terms: about 28 days (+/-7) after the second vaccine dose. Here the sequenced sample was peripheral blood, taken 28 days after the second AZD1222 dose. Receptors were obtained from an adult who received the AZD1222 COVID-19 vaccine.

The chain has TRBV27 and TRBJ2-1, with D hard to call. V lost 2 bases, J lost 7 bases, and 12 bases lay in between. This CDR3 spans 14 amino acids. Germline values: CDR1 MNHEY, CDR2 SMNVEV (reference sequence). The CDR3 region has the DNA TGTGCCAGCAGTTTAGGTTCTGTGTCAAATGAGCAGTTCTTC. Translating it yields CASSLGSVSNEQFF.

The rearrangement joins TRBV7-2 to TRBJ2-3; tentatively, D is TRBD1 (5 bases). CDR1 is SGHTA, CDR2 FQGNSA, per germline. The CDR3 loop spans 13 amino acids. With 2 bases removed from V and 13 bases from J, the gap between germline ends came to 16 bases. CDR3 sequence: CASSLTDAQGEYF. The CDR3 coding sequence is TGTGCCAGCAGCTTAACCGACGCGCAAGGGGAGTATTTT.

The V and J genes are TRBV5-5 and TRBJ1-1; D might be TRBD1 (5 bases). The V gene's germline CDR1 is SGHKS and CDR2 YYEKEE (reference sequence). The CDR3 is made up of 11 amino acids. Trimming cost V 1 base and J 7 bases, with 5 bases left between them. This CDR3 is CASSLQGEAFF. The CDR3 DNA reads as TGTGCCAGCAGCTTGCAGGGTGAAGCTTTCTTT.

This clone was recorded only once. The chain combines TRBV2 with TRBJ2-7, with 8 bases aligning to TRBD1. V lost 6 bases to trimming and J lost 9 bases; unmatched junction nucleotides: 7. Germline lookup yields CDR1 SNHLY and CDR2 FYNNEI. CDR3 size: 12 residues. CDR3 region: CASRDRDVSQYF. The CDR3 region has the DNA TGTGCCAGCAGGGACAGGGATGTTTCGCAGTACTTC.

Written as DNA, the CDR3 is TGCGCCAGCAGTCAATTCTACGAAAGGAACTACAATGAGCAGTTCTTC. The encoded protein is CASSQFYERNYNEQFF. The V gene is TRBV23-1, the J gene TRBJ2-1; D is unresolved. TRBV23-1 is classed as an ORF, of uncertain function. The CDR3 runs to 16 residues. Between the trimmed V and J ends, which lost 1 base and 3 bases, there was a span of 13 bases.

The table lists this clone with a few counts. This rearrangement joins TRBV6-5 to TRBJ2-5, with 8 bases matching TRBD2. The germline CDR1 and CDR2 sequences are MNHEY and SVGAGI. J gave up 5 bases and V 0 bases, and 8 bases lay outside the gene matches. The CDR3 runs to 16 residues. The CDR3 nucleotides are TGTGCCAGCAGTTACTCGATTGGGTCGGGGGGGGAGACCCAGTACTTC. Its protein product is CASSYSIGSGGETQYF.

This chain joins TRBV10-3 and TRBJ2-6; a possible D gene is TRBD1 (6 bases). The length of the CDR3 is 19 residues. Germline V gene data show CDR1 as ENHRY and CDR2 as SYGVKD. The germline V and J ends were trimmed by 3 bases and 1 base, with 19 bases remaining between them. The CDR3 DNA sequence: TGTGCCATCAGTGAATCAGGGGTGGGGGCTGCGTCTGGGGCCAACGTCCTGACTTTC. Protein sequence: CAISESGVGAASGANVLTF.

J is TRBJ2-7 and V is TRBV7-9; D is unclear. The CDR3 has 12 amino acids. V was clipped by 5 bases and J by 2 bases, with 7 bases between them. Germline V gene lookup returns CDR1 SEHNR and CDR2 FQNEAQ (reference sequence). The DNA of the CDR3 is TGTGCCAGCAGCCCGATTCCCTACGAGCAGTACTTC. Translation: CASSPIPYEQYF.

The J gene is TRBJ1-2, the V gene TRBV6-6, with D unresolved. CDR3 size: 15 residues. Germline V lookup: CDR1 MNHNY, CDR2 SVGAGI (reference sequence). Trimming shortened V by 0 bases and J by 2 bases, and 10 bases separated the two germline ends. In DNA, the CDR3 is TGTGCCAGCAGTTACTCCCCGGGCCCCAACTATGGCTACACCTTC. Protein product: CASSYSPGPNYGYTF.